The 21 T cell receptor beta chains reported below all come from one sample, sequenced in a study of shared clonotypes between healthy human individuals. Clones were sequenced by immunoSEQ multiplex PCR, and TCRdb holds only the in-frame ones, with some missing. The sample has fewer than 650,000 clones, about 82% seen once; the top ten hold over 10%. Sequenced material: PBMCs. These receptor sequences come from a woman between 40 and 55 years old in good health. Some clones in this sample may be carry-over from other donors' samples.

This chain connects TRBV5-1 to TRBJ2-7, with TRBD2 identical over 11 bases. V was pared by 1 base and J by 5 bases, with 11 bases of the junction left unmatched. Germline CDR1 reads SGHRS; CDR2 reads YFSETQ. This CDR3 comprises 17 residues. CDR3 nucleotides: TGCGCCAGCAGCTTGAGGAGAACTAGCGGGAGACGTAACGAGCAGTACTTC. Translated: CASSLRRTSGRRNEQYF.

This clone was counted once. The gene calls are TRBV27 and TRBJ1-3; D uncertain. Per germline, CDR1 MNHEY and CDR2 SMNVEV (reference sequence). The CDR3 contains 15 residues. Trimming took 7 bases from V and 0 from J, leaving 13 bases between them. The chain's CDR3 is CASKQNGNSGNTIYF. For the CDR3, the DNA is TGTGCCAGCAAGCAAAACGGGAACTCTGGAAACACCATATATTTT.

The chain links TRBV11-2 to TRBJ2-5, with a possible D match to TRBD1 (6 bases). This CDR3 has 12 residues. Trimming stripped 5 bases from V and 2 bases from J, with 6 bases between. CDR1 is SGHAT, CDR2 FQNNGV, per germline. The CDR3 nucleotides are TGTGCCAGCAGCGGACAGCAAGAGACCCAGTACTTC. It codes for CASSGQQETQYF.

The CDR3 bases are TGTGCCAGCAGACCTACAGGGGCCGGGGAGCTGTTTTTT. Its translation is CASRPTGAGELFF. The rearrangement uses TRBV27 and TRBJ2-2, with 7 bases that match TRBD1. The CDR3 contains 13 residues. With 6 bases clipped from V and 6 bases from J, the junction kept 4 bases outside the gene matches. In germline, CDR1 is MNHEY, CDR2 SMNVEV (reference sequence).

The chain employs TRBV18 and TRBJ2-7; D is ambiguous. Trimming removed 3 bases at V and 5 bases at J, with 8 bases between. Germline V CDR1 and CDR2: KGHSH, LQKENI. The CDR3 consists of 12 residues. CDR3 protein: CASSPTPNEQYF. DNA of the CDR3: TGTGCCAGCTCACCGACCCCCAACGAGCAGTACTTC.

The chain couples TRBV27 to TRBJ2-7; TRBD2 aligns across 7 bases. Trimming took 3 bases from V and 0 from J; bases not matched to a gene: 11. CDR1 MNHEY and CDR2 SMNVEV come from the germline V gene (reference sequence). CDR3 length: 17 residues. Written as DNA, the CDR3 is TGTGCCAGCAGTTTTTGTAGCGGGCGGCCCTTCTCCTACGAGCAGTACTTC. This gives the protein CASSFCSGRPFSYEQYF.

This CDR3 is CASSYQTGEAFF. CDR3 bases: TGTGCCAGCAGTTACCAAACAGGGGAAGCTTTCTTT. The rearrangement uses TRBV6-5 and TRBJ1-1; D might be TRBD1 (6 bases). The germline gives CDR1 MNHEY, CDR2 SVGAGI. The CDR3 covers 12 residues. Deletions cut 2 bases from V and 8 bases from J, with 9 bases between.

The chain carries TRBV6-5 and TRBJ2-7, with a weak D call TRBD2 (5 bases). The CDR3 sequence is 14 residues long. Per the germline V gene, CDR1 is MNHEY and CDR2 is SVGAGI. V was pared by 7 bases and J by 7 bases, with 20 bases between. The CDR3 nucleotides read TGTGCCAGCATCTCCAATAGCGCCCGATCTGAGCAGTACTTC. It translates to CASISNSARSEQYF.

Remarks on this clone: A far larger clone lies a single base away; this is likely a read error. CDR3 sequence reads: CASSDKDYEQHF. CDR3 DNA sequence: TGTGCCAGCAGCGACAAGGATTACGAGCAGCACTTC. This chain links TRBV11-2 with TRBJ2-7; D remains ambiguous. The CDR3 has 12 residues. Germline values: CDR1 SGHAT, CDR2 FQNNGV.

This rearrangement joins TRBV29-1 to TRBJ1-1; D ambiguous. V lost 6 bases to trimming and J lost 4 bases, with 30 bases between them. Germline V gives CDR1 SQVTM, CDR2 ANQGSEA. The CDR3 is 18 residues long. The CDR3 nucleotides are TGCAGCGTGGACGCTTTGAGCGGTAGGTTTGGAGTGAGCACTGAAGCTTTCTTT. Its translation is CSVDALSGRFGVSTEAFF. The whole variable domain, remainder taken from reference TRBV29-1 and TRBJ1-1, is SAVISQKPSRDICQRGTSLTIQCQVDSQVTMMFWYRQQPGQSLTLIATANQGSEATYESGFVIDKFPISRPNLTFSTLTVSNMSPEDSSIYLCSVDALSGRFGVSTEAFFGQGTRLTVV.

This chain links TRBV4-1 with TRBJ2-5; 8 bases align to TRBD1. The J call is uncertain, as TRBJ2-7 better fits the DNA end. Germline V gives CDR1 MGHRA, CDR2 YSYEKL. The CDR3 totals 14 residues. The DNA of the CDR3 is TGCGCCAGCAGCCATGAAAACAGGGGGTACGAGCAGTACTTC. This encodes CASSHENRGYEQYF.

CDR3 sequence: CASSPRTGGSYEQYF. DNA for the CDR3: TGTGCCAGCAGCCCGAGGACAGGGGGTTCCTACGAGCAGTACTTC. This sequence joins TRBV7-2 and TRBJ2-7; 10 bases line up with TRBD1. With V trimmed by 5 bases and J by 1 base, 5 bases remained unmatched. This CDR3 is built from 15 residues. From germline, CDR1 is SGHTA and CDR2 FQGNSA.

The chain carries TRBV28 and TRBJ1-3, with D possibly TRBD1 on 5 matching bases. Trimming took 7 bases from V and 5 from J, leaving 18 bases between them. The V gene's germline CDR1 is MDHEN and CDR2 SYDVKM. The CDR3 is 15 amino acids. CDR3 region: CASTPRGVGRNTIYF. The DNA for the CDR3 is TGTGCCAGCACCCCTCGAGGGGTGGGTAGAAACACCATATATTTT.

This clone has more than one count but fewer than ten. V is TRBV5-1 and J is TRBJ1-1, with D tentatively TRBD1 (5 bases). Germline CDR1 is SGHRS and CDR2 is YFSETQ. V lost 0 bases to trimming and J lost 0 bases, with 9 bases between them. The CDR3 length is 15 residues. DNA of the CDR3: TGCGCCAGCAGCTTGGGGGGCTGGGTGAACACTGAAGCTTTCTTT. Its translation is CASSLGGWVNTEAFF. Combining the CDR3 with reference TRBV5-1 and TRBJ1-1 gives the whole variable domain KAGVTQTPRYLIKTRGQQVTLSCSPISGHRSVSWYQQTPGQGLQFLFEYFSETQRNKGNFPGRFSGRQFSNSRSEMNVSTLELGDSALYLCASSLGGWVNTEAFFGQGTRLTVV.

The genes are TRBV6-1 and TRBJ1-2; D gene unclear. Germline V lookup: CDR1 MNHNS, CDR2 SASEGT. Deletions cut 1 base from V and 1 base from J, with 16 bases between. The CDR3 spans 17 residues. The CDR3 bases are TGTGCCAGCAGTGAAGTAGGCAGGCAGGCGATTAACTATGGCTACACCTTC. It specifies CASSEVGRQAINYGYTF.

This CDR3 reads CASSLSGTNLNGYTF. The CDR3 nucleotides read TGTGCCAGCAGCTTATCTGGGACGAACCTTAACGGCTACACCTTC. V gene TRBV5-4 combines with J gene TRBJ1-2; the D gene is possibly TRBD1 (5 bases). The CDR3 is made up of 15 amino acids. The V gene lost 2 bases and the J gene lost 8 bases, with 19 bases spanning the gap. The germline V gene has CDR1 SGHNT and CDR2 YYREEE (reference sequence).

This clone was recorded once. The gene calls are TRBV28 and TRBJ2-5, with TRBD1 identical over 7 bases. The CDR3 totals 16 residues. V shed 3 bases and J 2 bases; nucleotides not matched to a gene: 9. Germline CDR1 MDHEN, CDR2 SYDVKM. CDR3 sequence (DNA): TGTGCCAGCAGTTTTATGACAGGGTCCGTACAAGAGACCCAGTACTTC. Its translation: CASSFMTGSVQETQYF.

V and J are TRBV5-1 and TRBJ2-2, with D uncertain. V dropped 1 base and J dropped 1 base, with 5 bases sitting between them. CDR1 is SGHRS, CDR2 YFSETQ, per germline. CDR3 length: 14 residues. This CDR3 is CASSLFQNTGELFF. The CDR3 DNA reads as TGCGCCAGCAGCTTGTTTCAGAACACCGGGGAGCTGTTTTTT.

Turning to this clone: This may stem from a read error, because a much larger clone lies one nucleotide away. This chain links TRBV7-9 with TRBJ2-2; no reliable D call. The V gene lost 2 bases and the J gene lost 6 bases, with 7 bases spanning the gap. CDR1 is SEHNR, CDR2 FQNEAQ, per germline (reference sequence). The CDR3 is 13 amino acids. CDR3 residues: CASSLKDAGELFF. As DNA, the CDR3 is TGTGCCAGCAGCTTAAAGGACGCCGGGGAGCTGTTTTTT.

The chain links TRBV5-6 to TRBJ2-2, with D unclear. This CDR3 has 15 residues. V was shortened by 2 bases and J by 5 bases, with 13 bases between the two germline ends. Germline CDR1 and CDR2: SGHDT and YYEEEE. This CDR3 is CASSLMTPGTGELFF. Written as DNA, the CDR3 is TGTGCCAGCAGCTTAATGACCCCCGGAACCGGGGAGCTGTTTTTT. Drawing the rest from reference TRBV5-6 and TRBJ2-2, the complete variable domain is DAGVTQSPTHLIKTRGQQVTLRCSPKSGHDTVSWYQQALGQGPQFIFQYYEEEERQRGNFPDRFSGHQFPNYSSELNVNALLLGDSALYLCASSLMTPGTGELFFGEGSRLTVL.

The count of this clone is one. DNA of the CDR3: TGTGCCAGTAGGACCGGACTAGCGGCAAGCACAGATACGCAGTATTTT. Translation: CASRTGLAASTDTQYF. This rearrangement joins TRBV19 to TRBJ2-3, with 10 nucleotides matching TRBD2. Germline V gives CDR1 LNHDA, CDR2 SQIVND (reference sequence). The CDR3 covers 16 residues. Trimming cost V 6 bases and J 0 bases; bases outside gene matches: 6.